This T cell receptor beta chain came from a study of cytomegalovirus exposure and HLA in healthy donors. Study results and limitations: Cytomegalovirus association was assigned to approximately 180 TCR beta chains. High specificity and sensitivity for cytomegalovirus status were reported for the classifier. Across donors, most TCRs were seen rarely, yet some public ones were widespread. It was confirmed in vitro that three of the CMV-associated chains were specific for CMV antigens.

Germline assignment: CDR1 SGHTA and CDR2 FQGTGA. With V trimmed by 6 bases and J by 5 bases, 4 bases remained unmatched. The CDR3 covers 13 residues. TCRdb keeps only in-frame clones here, not all; method: immunoSEQ multiplex PCR. Here the sample spans 150,000 to 200,000 clones, approximately 88% being singletons. Notes on this clone: Its antigen is unknown.

This chain connects TRBV7-3 to TRBJ2-1; TRBD2 agrees at 7 bases. The TCR comes from a man younger than 30 in good health and CMV-seropositive. Sequencing used PBMCs. The CDR3 DNA is TGTGCCAGCAGTCGGGGGGATAACAATGAGCAGTTCTTC. This codes for CASSRGDNNEQFF. The full variable domain, with the rest looked up from reference TRBV7-3 and TRBJ2-1, is GAGVSQTPSNKVTEKGKYVELRCDPISGHTALYWYRQSLGQGPEFLIYFQGTGAADDSGLPNDRFFAVRPEGSVSTLKIQRTERGDSAVYLCASSRGDNNEQFFGPGTRLTVL.